What follows is one TCR beta chain and its context. The length of the CDR3 is 16 residues. The germline CDR1 and CDR2 sequences are KGHSH and LQKENI. V lost 3 bases and J lost 0, with 12 bases in between. It was version v3.0 of the immunoSEQ assay that was run at survey level. Sequencing was performed with immunoSEQ multiplex PCR; in TCRdb, only in-frame clones are kept and a portion is missing. The sample shows more than 25,000 clones, 70% to 90% of them seen only once. This specimen comes from a study of long-term antiretroviral therapy in people with HIV. The V call is TRBV18, the J call TRBJ1-3; weak D call: TRBD1 (6 bases). The sequences come from unsorted PBMCs, collected roughly 5 years before starting antiretroviral therapy. The TCR originated in a man over 45 with HIV. The DNA of the CDR3 is TGTGCCAGCTCACCCGGGACACCGGCCTCTGGAAACACCATATATTTT. It translates to CASSPGTPASGNTIYF.